Listed here is a single TCR beta chain. This CDR3 has 18 residues. Germline-derived CDR1 and CDR2 are GTSNPN and SVGIG (reference sequence). J gave up 1 base and V 2 bases, and 16 bases lay outside the gene matches. The entry originates in a study of blood T cell repertoires in COVID-19. Study context: Researchers got acute and convalescent COVID-19 samples from the United States, Italy and Spain. The cDNA or gDNA used as material had been derived from T cells, B-cell-depleted T cells, or PBMCs.

The authors' processing: For nucleated cells, counts were estimated from reference gene primer amplification. Assay used: immunoSEQ multiplex PCR; TCRdb lists only in-frame clones, some missing. V and J calls and clone size come straight from that table; D and trimming were deduced from the DNA. The sample yields about 140,000 clones, 65% to 80% seen once. The sequence derives from a woman in her sixties with acute or convalescent COVID-19. The sample was peripheral blood. This chain joins TRBV30 and TRBJ2-7; 8 nucleotides line up with TRBD1. The CDR3, as DNA: TGTGCCTGGAGTATCCGCGGACAGGGAATCCTAACTTCCTACGAGCAGTACTTC. Translating gives CAWSIRGQGILTSYEQYF.